What follows describes a single T cell receptor beta chain. The sample holds a few counts of this clonotype. It lacks a known antigen. There are no base qualities to consult, and no much larger clone falls within one base. Every donor was a healthy Caucasian. Three pairs of female monozygotic twins, all aged 18 to 29 years, were included in the twin cohort. Peripheral blood mononuclear cells were the source from which RNA for the TCR libraries was isolated. The sample originates from a study of identical twins (dated by TCRdb to 2016 to 2018). In terms of the full investigation: To test whether fetal clonotypes persist, the study used deep sequencing on TCR alpha and beta repertoires from monozygotic twins, unrelated adults of various ages, and cord blood. To rule out contamination, the twin experiments were replicated at different times with different library preparation protocols. Findings and caveats that apply to the study as a whole: Recombination models systematically underestimated out-of-frame TCR alpha sharing in monozygotic twins but agreed with sharing between unrelated individuals. Out-of-frame TCR alpha sequences shared between twins showed an excess of low generation-probability sequences compared with coincidental sharing between unrelated individuals. The excess sharing between twins in beta out-of-frame sequences was weaker because fewer shared sequences reduced the signal-to-noise ratio. Fewer insertions were carried by abundant cord blood beta clonotypes; a weaker similar trend was observed in young adult naive repertoires, while no such trend was observed in memory repertoires. Invariant T cells such as MAIT and iNKT could partly confound zero-insertion analyses, though diverse VJ usage argued against this for most clonotypes. Because the same donors could not be followed over many years, the conclusions relied on cross-sectional statistical analysis.

The CDR3 covers 17 residues, taking in both the cysteine and the phenylalanine. Of the read, only the CDR3 DNA is kept; its 51 bases are in frame from base 1. Trimming takes 2 bases off V and 8 bases off J; junction bases not matched to a gene: 12. Libraries were prepared through 5' RACE. Sequencing was carried out with an Illumina HiSeq 2000. A universal primer binding site was introduced by template switching, and a unique molecular identifier was present in the final cDNA, enabling accurate counting of TCR cDNA molecules. First-strand cDNA for TCR alpha and beta chains was synthesized from specific primers in the conserved constant-segment region. To control for contamination, every cDNA library carried two barcodes: a SMART-Mk sample barcode plus Illumina barcodes. TruSeq adapter sequences, together with Illumina sample barcodes, were added in two successive PCR steps. The Illumina HiSeq platform was used with custom primers to sequence TCR alpha and beta cDNA libraries. The study's processing was this. Raw reads were processed with MiGEC to extract unique molecular identifiers, and MiXCR was used to determine CDR3 positions. For each individual, recombination models were inferred using an EM algorithm with the repgenHMM and IGoR tools. The tcR package in R was used for shared clonotype analysis, with sharing normalized by the product of cloneset sizes. To study raw recombination free of thymic and clonal selection effects, out-of-frame nonproductive sequences were analyzed. The public reads were run again by TCRdb, first through fastp at Q25 and then through MiXCR, and only productive beta chains were kept. Rows merge per CDR3 protein into single entries with the most common DNA and genes. What appears here as the V and J calls and clone size reflects TCRdb's work, not the paper's. In all, the sample holds hundreds of thousands of distinct CDR3 sequences, and 9% to 15% of those were seen once. The ten top clones hold 1.5% to 2% of the sample.

This sample also appeared in a second study, on yellow fever vaccine responses in identical twins. That second publication adds: The T cell response to vaccination in identical twins was reported by the authors to appear partly convergent and partly personalized. In the study, vaccine-responding T cell clones were precisely tracked in identical twins.

Rearrangement joined TRBV12-3 or TRBV12-4 to TRBJ2-1; 10 bases in between match TRBD2. Sequenced material: PBMCs. This receptor was taken from a woman aged 18-29 years in good health. The sequenced DNA: TGTGCCAGCAGTTTAACCAGCGGGAGGGCTAATGACGATGAGCAGTTCTTC. This sequence encodes CASSLTSGRANDDEQFF.